This T cell receptor (beta chain) was sequenced for a study of CD8 T cells in ankylosing spondylitis. Via MiXCR, TCRdb re-called the 5' RACE reads, giving one row per CDR3 protein. The data hold hundreds of thousands of distinct CDR3 sequences, with 20% to 25% observed a single time. The CDR3 consists of 15 residues. CDR1 SGHTA and CDR2 FQGTGA come from the germline V gene. V was cut by 5 bases and J by 5 bases, with 17 bases left in between. The sample holds one count of this clonotype. The TCR originated in a male donor with ankylosing spondylitis or in good health (not recorded which). The sequenced material came from blood, either unsorted or a sorted T cell fraction (not recorded which). The chain recombines TRBV7-3 with TRBJ2-3; tentative D call: TRBD1 (6 bases). The CDR3 reads CASSPLVGGLDTQYF. CDR3 nucleotides: TGTGCCAGCAGCCCATTAGTTGGGGGCCTAGATACGCAGTATTTT.